This entry concerns a single T cell receptor beta chain. It lacks a known antigen. No base quality values were provided; no much bigger clone lies one nucleotide off. This sample is part of a study of blood T cells in healthy people across ages (dated by TCRdb to the mid-2010s). About the study as a whole: In model experiments, template switching captured roughly one uniquely barcoded TCR beta cDNA molecule for every two T cells. Age-related changes in TCR beta repertoire diversity were measured in the study by deep sequencing normalized with unique cDNA molecular identifiers. Donors were grouped into four age groups: young (average roughly 15 years), middle-aged (under 40), aged (62) and long-lived (around 82). To avoid experimental bias, donors of different ages were randomly spread across the sequencing lanes. For two donors (one aged 18 to 30 and one aged 80 or older), the study analyzed two additional independent replicas of 1 million unique cDNA reads from the same blood draw.

Inclusive of the bounding cysteine and phenylalanine, the CDR3 is 17 residues long. The only DNA kept is the CDR3, 51 bases in frame from the first base. The library came from 5' RACE. Sequencing was carried out with an Illumina HiSeq 2500. A second PCR of about 6 to 12 cycles was run with a J-beta primer mix and a sample-barcoded 5' primer. A unique molecular identifier was introduced onto each TCR beta cDNA molecule by a template-switch 5' adaptor carrying 12 random nucleotides. Each sample yielded at least 2.5 million CDR3-containing paired-end reads. The Mint cDNA synthesis kit, primed by a TRBC-specific oligonucleotide, was used to synthesize first-strand cDNA from all RNA. All cDNA was treated with uracil-DNA glycosylase and then went through a first 18-cycle PCR with the universal primers M1SS and BC2_uni_R. On the study's bioinformatics: Normalization of each sample was performed by random selection of 1 million high-quality reads, each carrying a distinct molecular identifier. Instead of being binned into consensus sequences, reads with shared molecular identifiers were discarded. MiTCR, set to a Q25 quality threshold and the strictest error-elimination algorithm, was used for CDR3 identification, clonotype clustering and error correction. A nonparametric unseen species model with Euler transformation was used to estimate a lower bound on total TCR beta diversity. The public reads were quality trimmed at Q25 with fastp and then assembled into clones with MiXCR by TCRdb, keeping productive beta chains. Rows with one shared CDR3 protein collapse into an entry with the most common genes and DNA. TCRdb's processing, not the authors', yielded these V and J calls. For this sample there are roughly 1,300,000 distinct CDR3 sequences; roughly 59% appear just once. The ten most abundant clones make up over 6.5% of the sample.

Overall study results and their limits: Donor CMV infection status was unknown, potentially confounding age-related changes in expanded clonotypes. Estimates of total diversity based on one million sequenced T cells were regarded as lower bounds and as underestimates. A strong correlation was found between observed TCR beta diversity and the percentage of naive T cells measured by flow cytometry. As age increased, observed TCR beta diversity per million T cells dropped in a roughly linear way, and a significant reduction was already evident by age approximately 40. Since profiling was done on bulk unsorted PBMCs, naive and antigen-experienced compartments could not be conclusively compared. Compared with the aged group, more naive CD4+ T cells, fewer expanded clones and increased TCR diversity were shown by the long-lived group, suggesting age selection.

Donors were around 37 systemically healthy Caucasian individuals from Russia aged roughly 6 to 100 years. Each donor gave around 9.8 milliliters of peripheral blood, collected into EDTA-treated Vacutainer tubes. Ficoll-Paque density-gradient centrifugation was used to isolate PBMCs, with at least 6.5 million per sample. Trizol reagent was used to extract total RNA from PBMCs, with at least 6 micrograms per sample. For every donor, flow cytometry on a PBMC aliquot measured the percentage of naive CD45RAhigh/CD27high T cells. The sequenced sample was blood. This receptor was taken from a man aged 18 to 30 in good health. The V gene is TRBV21-1 and the J gene is TRBJ1-6. TRBV21-1 is a documented pseudogene. The CDR3 has the sequence CASSSGGESSYNSPLHF. The sequence in DNA is TGTGCCAGCAGCTCAGGCGGGGAGAGCTCCTATAATTCACCCCTCCACTTT.